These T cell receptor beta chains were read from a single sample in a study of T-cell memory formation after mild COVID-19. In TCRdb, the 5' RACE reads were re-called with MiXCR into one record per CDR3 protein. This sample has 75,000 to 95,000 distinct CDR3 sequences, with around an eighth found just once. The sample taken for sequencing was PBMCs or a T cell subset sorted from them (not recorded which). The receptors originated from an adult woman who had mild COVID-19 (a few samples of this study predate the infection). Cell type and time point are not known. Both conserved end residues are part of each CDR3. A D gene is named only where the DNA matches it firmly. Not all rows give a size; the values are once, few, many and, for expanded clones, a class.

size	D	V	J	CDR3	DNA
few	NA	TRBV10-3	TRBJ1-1	CAITTGVSNTEAFF	TGTGCCATCACCACCGGGGTCTCGAACACTGAAGCTTTCTTT
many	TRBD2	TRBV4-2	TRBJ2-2	CASSHGTSATGELFF	TGTGCCAGCAGCCACGGGACTAGCGCGACCGGGGAGCTGTTTTTT
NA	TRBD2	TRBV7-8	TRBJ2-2	CASSPGGLAGAFTNTGELFF	TGTGCCAGCAGCCCCGGAGGGCTAGCGGGGGCCTTTACGAACACCGGGGAGCTGTTTTTT
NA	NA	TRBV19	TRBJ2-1	CASSIVRVANEQFF	TGTGCCAGTAGTATAGTACGTGTAGCCAATGAGCAGTTCTTC
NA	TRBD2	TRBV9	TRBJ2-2	CASSITSASGELFF	TGTGCCAGCAGCATAACTAGCGCCTCCGGGGAGCTGTTTTTT
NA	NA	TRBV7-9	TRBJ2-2	CASSSPPGTGELFF	TGTGCCAGCAGCTCACCCCCAGGTACCGGGGAGCTGTTTTTT
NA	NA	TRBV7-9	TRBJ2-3	CASSPAYSDTQYF	TGTGCCAGCAGCCCCGCGTACAGCGATACGCAGTATTTT
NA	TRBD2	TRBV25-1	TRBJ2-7	CASTGTSGSGVEQYF	TGTGCCAGCACCGGGACTAGCGGGAGTGGGGTCGAGCAGTACTTC
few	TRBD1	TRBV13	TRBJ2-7	CASSVDRGIHEQYF	TGTGCCAGCAGCGTGGACAGGGGAATCCACGAGCAGTACTTC
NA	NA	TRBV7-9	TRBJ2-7	CASSLEQPYEQYF	TGTGCCAGCAGCTTAGAACAGCCTTACGAGCAGTACTTC
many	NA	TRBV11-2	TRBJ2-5	CASSPPAGETQYF	TGTGCCAGCAGCCCGCCCGCCGGGGAGACCCAGTACTTC
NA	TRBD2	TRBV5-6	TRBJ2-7	CASSAGTSGDYEQYF	TGTGCCAGCAGCGCGGGGACTAGCGGGGACTACGAGCAGTACTTC
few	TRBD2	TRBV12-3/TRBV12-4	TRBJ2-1	CASRPPQIAGQTYNEQFF	TGTGCCAGCAGGCCGCCCCAGATAGCGGGCCAAACTTACAATGAGCAGTTCTTC
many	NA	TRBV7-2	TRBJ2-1	CASSREAGLNEQFF	TGTGCCAGCAGCCGCGAAGCGGGTTTAAATGAGCAGTTCTTC
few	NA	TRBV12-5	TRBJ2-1	CASGPGMGGLDEQFF	TGTGCTAGTGGCCCCGGCATGGGGGGCTTGGATGAGCAGTTCTTC
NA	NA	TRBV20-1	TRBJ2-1	CSAPTLYNEQFF	TGCAGTGCCCCGACTTTGTACAACGAGCAGTTCTTC
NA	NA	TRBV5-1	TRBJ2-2	CASSPSNTGELFF	TGCGCCAGCAGCCCCTCGAACACCGGGGAGCTGTTTTTT
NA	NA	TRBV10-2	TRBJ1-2	CASSDSENYGYTF	TGCGCCAGCAGTGATTCAGAAAACTATGGCTACACCTTC
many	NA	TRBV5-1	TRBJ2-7	CASNRGADFVQYF	TGCGCCAGCAATCGTGGGGCAGACTTTGTGCAGTACTTC
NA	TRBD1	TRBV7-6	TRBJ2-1	CASSPEPGTGLNEQFF	TGTGCCAGCAGCCCTGAACCCGGGACAGGGCTCAATGAGCAGTTCTTC
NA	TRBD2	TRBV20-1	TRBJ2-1	CSAEPPGLAGYNEQFF	TGCAGTGCTGAACCTCCGGGACTAGCGGGCTACAATGAGCAGTTCTTC
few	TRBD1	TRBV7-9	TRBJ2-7	CASSQRTGGEQYF	TGTGCCAGCAGCCAAAGGACAGGGGGCGAGCAGTACTTC
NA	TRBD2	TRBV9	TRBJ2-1	CASSIPGLAGSEQFF	TGTGCCAGCAGCATACCGGGACTAGCGGGAAGTGAGCAGTTCTTC
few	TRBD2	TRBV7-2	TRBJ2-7	CASSGLAGVYEQYF	TGTGCCAGCAGCGGACTAGCGGGAGTTTACGAGCAGTACTTC
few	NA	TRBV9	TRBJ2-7	CASSVGSLANEQYF	TGTGCCAGCAGCGTAGGCTCGCTAGCGAACGAGCAGTACTTC
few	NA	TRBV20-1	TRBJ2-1	CSARASHLTLPNEQFF	TGCAGTGCTAGAGCGAGCCATCTCACTTTACCCAATGAGCAGTTCTTC
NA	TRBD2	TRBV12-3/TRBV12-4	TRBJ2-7	CASSFGGAYEQYF	TGTGCCAGCAGTTTCGGGGGGGCGTACGAGCAGTACTTC
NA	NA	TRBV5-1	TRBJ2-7	CATRPRTADHEQYF	TGCGCCACCCGACCCCGGACGGCGGATCACGAGCAGTACTTC
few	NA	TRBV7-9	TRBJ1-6	CASSYGSSPLHF	TGTGCCAGCAGCTACGGATCTTCACCCCTCCACTTT
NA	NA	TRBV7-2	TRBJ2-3	CASSLAVGTDTQYF	TGTGCCAGCAGCTTAGCGGTAGGAACAGATACGCAGTATTTT
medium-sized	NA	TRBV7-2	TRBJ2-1	CASSSGLVGGNEQFF	TGTGCCAGCAGCTCAGGACTTGTCGGAGGAAATGAGCAGTTCTTC
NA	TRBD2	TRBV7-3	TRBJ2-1	CASSLVRTSGRSFYNEQFF	TGTGCCAGCAGCTTAGTGAGGACTAGCGGGAGGTCGTTCTACAATGAGCAGTTCTTC
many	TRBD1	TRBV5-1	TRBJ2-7	CASSFRRTGDFEQYF	TGCGCCAGCAGCTTCAGACGGACAGGGGATTTCGAGCAGTACTTC
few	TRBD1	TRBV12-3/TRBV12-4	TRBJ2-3	CASSPPGQGTDTQYF	TGTGCCAGCAGTCCTCCGGGACAGGGCACAGATACGCAGTATTTT
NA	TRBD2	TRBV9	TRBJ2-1	CASSSPGLAGGYEQFF	TGTGCCAGCAGCTCTCCGGGACTAGCGGGAGGGTATGAGCAGTTCTTC
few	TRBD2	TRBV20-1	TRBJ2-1	CSARGFTSDNEQFF	TGCAGTGCTAGAGGGTTTACTAGCGACAATGAGCAGTTCTTC
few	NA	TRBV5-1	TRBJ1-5	CASSETGASNQPQHF	TGCGCCAGCAGCGAGACCGGGGCTAGCAATCAGCCCCAGCATTTT
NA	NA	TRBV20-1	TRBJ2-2	CSASSRTGLNTGELFF	TGCAGTGCTAGTTCCCGGACGGGATTGAACACCGGGGAGCTGTTTTTT
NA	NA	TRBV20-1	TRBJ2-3	CSARGRLAGTDTQYF	TGCAGTGCTAGGGGGCGGCTAGCAGGCACAGATACGCAGTATTTT
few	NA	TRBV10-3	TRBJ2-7	CAITLDGSYEQYF	TGTGCCATCACCCTGGACGGCTCCTACGAGCAGTACTTC
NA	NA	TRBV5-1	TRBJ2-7	CASSLAEVNEQYF	TGCGCCAGCAGCTTGGCCGAGGTAAACGAGCAGTACTTC
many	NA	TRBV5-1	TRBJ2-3	CASSSDLADTQYF	TGCGCCAGCAGCTCGGACCTGGCAGATACGCAGTATTTT
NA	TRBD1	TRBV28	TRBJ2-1	CASSFRTGGSDEQFF	TGTGCCAGCAGTTTCCGGACAGGGGGCAGCGATGAGCAGTTCTTC
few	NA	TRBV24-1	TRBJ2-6	CATSDLLFRGSVLTF	TGTGCCACCAGTGATTTGCTGTTCAGGGGCAGCGTCCTGACTTTC
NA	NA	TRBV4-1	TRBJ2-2	CASSQGWDLTGELFF	TGCGCCAGCAGCCAAGGGTGGGATCTCACCGGGGAGCTGTTTTTT
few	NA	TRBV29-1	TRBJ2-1	CSVEDWVGRFDYNEQFF	TGCAGCGTTGAAGATTGGGTTGGGAGGTTTGACTACAATGAGCAGTTCTTC
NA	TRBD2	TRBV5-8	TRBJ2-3	CASSVTSGGLRTDTQYF	TGTGCCAGCAGCGTGACTAGCGGGGGTCTCCGCACAGATACGCAGTATTTT
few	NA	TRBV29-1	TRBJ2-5	CSVDYTTQETQYF	TGCAGCGTTGACTACACGACCCAAGAGACCCAGTACTTC
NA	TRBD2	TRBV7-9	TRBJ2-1	CASSLETSGAYEQFF	TGTGCCAGCAGCTTAGAGACTAGCGGGGCCTATGAGCAGTTCTTC
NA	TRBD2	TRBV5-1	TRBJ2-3	CASSRLGVAGVLDTQYF	TGCGCCAGCAGCCGGCTGGGAGTAGCGGGGGTCTTGGATACGCAGTATTTT